The TCR beta chain described here comes from a study of liver allograft versus peripheral blood T cells. For the study at large: Comparisons were made between T cell receptor repertoires found in transplanted livers and those circulating in recipients' peripheral blood. Study outcomes and limitations: Intragraft T cell receptor repertoires of liver allografts were reported to differ from peripheral blood repertoires.

Germline loops: CDR1 MDHEN, CDR2 SYDVKM. This CDR3 has 15 residues. Deletions cut 7 bases from V and 3 bases from J, with 16 bases between. MiXCR was run by TCRdb on the reads, yielding one entry per CDR3 protein. The sample comprises a few thousand distinct CDR3 sequences, about a fifth of which are singletons, and just over 4.5% rests with the top ten. This clonotype was detected only a few times. Its specificity is not known. The sequence was collected from a human patient who had a liver transplant. Certain T cells may be donor cells from the graft. The chain joins TRBV28 to TRBJ2-1; no definite D call. The CDR3 sequence is CASTPALGFYNEQFF. CDR3 nucleotide sequence: TGTGCCAGCACCCCCGCTCTAGGATTCTACAATGAGCAGTTCTTC. The full variable domain, its missing parts supplied by reference TRBV28 and TRBJ2-1, is DVKVTQSSRYLVKRTGEKVFLECVQDMDHENMFWYRQDPGLGLRLIYFSYDVKMKEKGDIPEGYSVSREKKERFSLILESASTNQTSMYLCASTPALGFYNEQFFGPGTRLTVL.